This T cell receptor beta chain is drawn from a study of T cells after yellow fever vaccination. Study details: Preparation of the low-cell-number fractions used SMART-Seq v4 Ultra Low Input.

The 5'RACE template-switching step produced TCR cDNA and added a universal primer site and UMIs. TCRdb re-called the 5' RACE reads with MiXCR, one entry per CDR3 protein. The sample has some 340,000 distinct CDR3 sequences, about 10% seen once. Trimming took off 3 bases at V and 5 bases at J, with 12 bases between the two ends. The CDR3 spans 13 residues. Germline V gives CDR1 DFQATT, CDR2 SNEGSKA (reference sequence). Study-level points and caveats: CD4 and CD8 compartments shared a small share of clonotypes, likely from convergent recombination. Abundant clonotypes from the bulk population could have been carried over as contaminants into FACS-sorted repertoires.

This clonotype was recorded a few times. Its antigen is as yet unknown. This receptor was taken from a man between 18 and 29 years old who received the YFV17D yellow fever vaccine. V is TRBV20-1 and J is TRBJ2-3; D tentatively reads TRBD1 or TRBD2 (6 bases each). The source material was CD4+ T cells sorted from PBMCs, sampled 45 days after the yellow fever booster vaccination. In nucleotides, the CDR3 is TGCAGTGCTAGTTTCGGGGGCAGAGATACGCAGTATTTT. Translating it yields CSASFGGRDTQYF.